The text below deals with one TCR beta chain. This clone appeared a single time. The specificity of this receptor is unknown. Base qualities are missing; no much larger clone stands one base away. The cohort was made up of about 610 healthy bone marrow donors. At the time of sampling, all cohort members were nominally healthy, though unrecorded immune exposures were likely present. The donor was CMV seropositive and belonged to the group of around 300 seropositive cohort members. Each donor provided a peripheral blood sample, and peripheral blood mononuclear cells were used for TCR beta sequencing. Genomic DNA was extracted from the blood cell samples with the Qiagen DNeasy Blood Extraction Kit. This sample is part of a study of cytomegalovirus exposure and HLA in healthy donors (dated by TCRdb to the late 2010s). Regarding the study in general: An earlier analysis of some 600 of the donors reported about 300 Gb of sequence data and around 110 million unique TCR beta sequences obtained from 150 million to 200 million T cells. Approximately 330 gigabases of sequencing data and around 85 million unique TCR sequences made up an early release that covered over 550 HLA-typed donors. The genetic ancestry cluster associated with self-reported Caucasian donors included 81% of the roughly 400 genotyped donors. The study was designed to test whether signatures of past pathogen exposure could be identified by cataloging public T cell receptors. Using immunosequencing, the study profiled T cell repertoires from 666 subjects and related those repertoires to cytomegalovirus serostatus. Besides the first cohort of roughly 700 subjects, a separate validation cohort made up of over a hundred different subjects was used. The study combined high-throughput TCR immunosequencing, statistical association of individual TCRs with disease status, and machine learning to predict cytomegalovirus infection status. A later analysis re-examined previously published TCR beta repertoires from over 500 donors and added high-resolution HLA genotyping to investigate patterns of TCR occurrence. The later analysis used no new phenotypic data to find candidate immune exposures, relying instead on TCR beta sequences and their occurrence across donors. To decide whether each TCR beta V gene segment behaved as functional or pseudogenic, an earlier analysis of fewer than 750 of the donors relied on high-throughput TCR beta sequencing. Donor age, sex, ethnicity and CMV serostatus were compiled together with the repertoire data. A later genetic analysis used genome-wide SNP genotypes for about 60% of the roughly 700 donors, treating that subset as a discovery cohort. Every repertoire in the discovery cohort had been generated on one and the same sequencing platform. Class I and class II HLA loci were covered by the typing at four-digit resolution. Typing coverage varied by locus: about 629-630 donors for A, B, C, DRB1 and DQB1; more than 500 for DQA1; nearly 610 for DPA1; roughly 470 for DPB1. Because of strong linkage in the cohort, a few DR-DQ haplotypes were treated as single units for association and clustering. On average, roughly 200,000 unique TCR beta nucleotide sequences were sequenced per donor among a few hundred genotyped donors of the cohort, with roughly 18% of those sequences being non-productive.

Libraries were built with the immunoSEQ multiplex PCR assay. A mixture of 60 forward primers for TCR Vbeta segments and 13 reverse primers for TCR Jbeta segments was used in the multiplex PCR. The CDR3 region of rearranged TCR beta genes was amplified from genomic DNA by a multiplex PCR assay. The amplified TCR beta libraries were sequenced on the Illumina HiSeq System as 87-base-pair reads. The original methods were these. Across the 670 or so repertoires, a later analysis counted approximately 83 million unique TCR beta chains, 9.5 million to 12 million of which were shared by at least two donors. To remove PCR and sequencing errors, raw reads were error-corrected and collapsed into unique sequences using a nearest-neighbor algorithm that merged closely related sequences. V, D and J gene segments were assigned by aligning CDR3 sequences to IMGT reference sequences. For a sequence to be retained, a match of at least six nucleotides was required to both a V gene segment and a J gene segment. A rearrangement was called productive if the CDR3 had no stop codons and remained in frame with V and J, and every other rearrangement was called non-productive. CDR3 was defined according to IMGT convention as the region running from the second conserved V-encoded cysteine to the conserved J-encoded phenylalanine. The earlier analysis of more than 450 of the donors excluded sequences that lacked an unambiguous match to a single V gene segment. An earlier analysis of over 450 of the donors classified V segments as functional when productive rearrangements were above 56.7% and as segregating when the standard deviation between donors was above 5%. A statistical classification framework was developed to diagnose cytomegalovirus status using the catalog of TCR beta chain sequences. In a later analysis, V and J genes were assigned by comparing TCR nucleotide sequences against IMGT/GENE-DB human TR gene sequences. In a later analysis, CDR3 sequences and most-parsimonious VDJ recombination scenarios were assigned using the TCRdist pipeline. In a later analysis, every TCR beta chain was defined by the combination of its CDR3 amino acid sequence and its V-gene family, and reads without a unique V-gene family were dropped. To address suspected cross-contamination and a sequencing artifact, a later analysis removed around 600 highly shared, low-generation-probability nucleotide sequences. For each public chain, a later analysis derived a clonal expansion index from normalized ranks of inferred template counts within each repertoire. In a later analysis, generation probabilities were computed using a VDJ recombination model fitted to out-of-frame rearrangements, and the results were checked against IGoR. A later analysis scored TCR-TCR, TCR-HLA and TCR-CMV co-occurrence with hypergeometric tests, applying a repertoire-size bias correction to TCR pairs. In a later analysis, false discovery rates were estimated by permuting HLA or CMV assignments 20 times. A later analysis grouped co-occurring TCRs with DBSCAN, adding TCRdist sequence similarity when clustering within HLA-allele-positive subsets. For co-occurrence clustering, repertoires with fewer than 30,000 or more than 120,000 public chains were excluded, along with about five repertoires with anomalous nucleotide sharing. TCRdb took over this immuneACCESS table, retaining in-frame rearrangements with V and J assigned. Such tables are incomplete; in checked studies, under half of the missing clones stem from an unresolved V gene, and the remainder is unexplained. That table is the source of V, J and clone size, and D and trimming were worked out from the DNA. The sample includes 150,000 to 180,000 clones, with 70% to 90% observed a single time. The top ten constitute roughly 5.9% of the sample.

Deletion took 1 base off V and 4 bases off J, with a span of 10 bases between the germline ends. The CDR3 spans 13 residues, from the cysteine through the phenylalanine. Only CDR3 DNA remains: 39 bases, in frame from the first base. Sequences GTSNPN (CDR1) and SVGIG (CDR2) are obtained from the germline V gene (reference sequence). The paper as a whole reports these results and caveats: In a later analysis, several top co-occurrence clusters were reported to appear linked to parvovirus B19, influenza, CMV and Epstein-Barr virus. Most TCR sequences were seen in very few donors, while some public TCRs were found in many individuals. The study listed 164 TCR beta chains as associated with cytomegalovirus. A further reported finding was that TCR beta sequences accurately predicted the HLA-A and HLA-B alleles for most subjects in the first cohort. The cohort was sequenced for TCR beta chains only, and without alpha or paired-chain data the features that could be detected were limited. Broadly in line with IMGT annotations, most TCR beta V segments showed up in productive rearrangements about 87% or about 30% of the time in an earlier analysis of about 500 of the donors. In a later analysis, most CMV-associated TCR beta chains were found to appear HLA-restricted, with HLA associations seemingly driven largely by CMV exposure. A few of the identified cytomegalovirus-associated TCR beta chains were confirmed in vitro to be specific for cytomegalovirus antigens. A cluster of highly shared sequence variants was judged likely to represent a technical artifact of the sequencing pipeline. Because counts were too low, some 17 rarely observed V segments, including chromosome 9 orphons, were left out of the earlier analysis of over 550 of the donors. Correlated functional status among segregating V segments might be attributable to linkage disequilibrium, but an unknown experimental factor could not be ruled out. When HLA alleles, especially DR and DQ, strongly co-occurred, attributing TCR associations to individual alleles was difficult. In a later analysis, the rate of TCR association differed among HLA loci, with DRB1 alleles having the most associated TCRs and HLA-C alleles having the fewest. V-gene and J-gene trimming of TCR beta chains was associated with a missense DCLRE1C variant in a later genetic analysis, and the association was replicated in an independent cohort. It was suggested by the authors that the approach could potentially be generalized to other disease states and immunological phenotypes. Sequencing depth was assumed to be roughly uniform across donors in the presence/absence analyses, though that assumption may not hold. CMV serostatus was the only immune exposure information available for the cohort. According to a later genetic analysis, donors in an Asian-associated ancestry cluster had fewer N-insertions in productive TCRs than the roughly 700-donor mean. HLA typing was unavailable for some donors at each locus, so association tests used only the typed subset. The 87-base-pair reads could not distinguish some IMGT-functional V segments, including TRBV6-2 and TRBV6-3, so those segments were excluded. Specific HLA alleles were associated with 15,000 to 20,000 TCR beta sequences at a false discovery rate of 0.05 in a later analysis. The classifier was reported to diagnose cytomegalovirus status with high specificity and sensitivity in both the original cohort and the validation cohort. A later analysis found that HLA-associated TCR beta chains were more clonally expanded and had lower generation probabilities than equally common non-associated chains.

The sample was PBMCs. The V gene is TRBV30 and the J gene is TRBJ1-2; 5 matching bases give a weak D call of TRBD1. The clonotype comes from a woman aged 40 to 50 in good health and CMV-seropositive. The CDR3 loop reads CAWSATGIYGYTF. In nucleotide form, the sequence is TGTGCCTGGAGTGCTACAGGAATCTATGGCTACACCTTC.